The text below deals with one T cell receptor (beta chain). This sample is part of a study of blood T cell repertoires in COVID-19. Study at large: Sites in the United States, Italy and Spain provided acute and convalescent COVID-19 samples. T cells, B-cell-depleted T cells, or PBMCs provided the cDNA or gDNA that served as material.

Methods used by the authors: Amplifying reference gene primers gave estimates of nucleated cell counts. Produced via immunoSEQ multiplex PCR; TCRdb's table is partial and in-frame only. V and J calls and clone size are copied from that table; D and trimming were computed from the DNA. The sample lists about 210,000 clones, 70% to 90% seen once, with approximately 5% in the top ten. Germline-derived CDR1 and CDR2 are SGHTA and FQGNSA. The CDR3 consists of 13 residues. Trimming removed 5 bases at V and 5 bases at J, with 11 bases between. The sequence was collected from a woman older than 75 with acute or convalescent COVID-19. Sequenced sample: peripheral blood. This chain connects TRBV7-2 to TRBJ2-3, with a possible D match to TRBD2 (5 bases). CDR3 nucleotide sequence: TGTGCCAGCAGCGAGGGCAGGATAGATACGCAGTATTTT. It specifies CASSEGRIDTQYF.